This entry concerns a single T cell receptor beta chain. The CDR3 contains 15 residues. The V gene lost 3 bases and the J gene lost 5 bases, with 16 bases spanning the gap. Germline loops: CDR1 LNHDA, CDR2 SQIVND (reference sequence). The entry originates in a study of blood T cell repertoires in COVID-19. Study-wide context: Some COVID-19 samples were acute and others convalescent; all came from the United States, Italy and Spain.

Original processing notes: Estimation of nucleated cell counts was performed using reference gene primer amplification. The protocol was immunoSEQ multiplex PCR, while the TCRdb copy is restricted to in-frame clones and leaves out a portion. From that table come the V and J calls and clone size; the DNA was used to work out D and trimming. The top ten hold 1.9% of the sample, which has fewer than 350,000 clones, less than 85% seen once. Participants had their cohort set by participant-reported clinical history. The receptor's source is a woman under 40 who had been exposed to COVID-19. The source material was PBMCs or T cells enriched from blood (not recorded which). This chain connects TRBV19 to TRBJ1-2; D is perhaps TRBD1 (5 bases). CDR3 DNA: TGTGCCAGTAGTATCTCAGGGATCAGCGGGTATGGCTACACCTTC. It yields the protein CASSISGISGYGYTF. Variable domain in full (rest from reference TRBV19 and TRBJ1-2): DGGITQSPKYLFRKEGQNVTLSCEQNLNHDAMYWYRQDPGQGLRLIYYSQIVNDFQKGDIAEGYSVSREKKESFPLTVTSAQKNPTAFYLCASSISGISGYGYTFGSGTRLTVV.